These 26 T cell receptor beta chains came from one sample sequenced in a study of blood T cell repertoires in COVID-19. Some clones are missing from TCRdb's copy, which holds only in-frame ones; the method was immunoSEQ multiplex PCR. The sample lists fewer than 500,000 clones; roughly 90% were seen once. What was sequenced was peripheral blood. The receptor source for this set is a man younger than 35 with COVID-19, enrolled during active disease.

CDR3 residues: CASSLAYGQGSTYEQYF. CDR3 in DNA: TGTGCCAGCAGCTTAGCGTATGGACAGGGGTCTACCTACGAGCAGTACTTC. The chain carries TRBV7-9 and TRBJ2-7; TRBD1 matches at 9 bases. V was pared by 0 bases and J by 2 bases, with 8 bases of the junction left unmatched. The CDR3 is 17 residues long. Germline-derived CDR1 and CDR2 are SEHNR and FQNEAQ (reference sequence).

The chain has TRBV6-1 and TRBJ2-7, with D hard to call. Between the trimmed V and J ends, which lost 3 bases and 0 bases, there was a span of 15 bases. Per germline, CDR1 MNHNS and CDR2 SASEGT. The CDR3 has 16 amino acids. The CDR3 loop reads CASSEWALHRSYEQYF. In DNA form, the CDR3 reads TGTGCCAGCAGTGAGTGGGCCCTACACCGCTCCTACGAGCAGTACTTC.

This chain connects TRBV11-2 to TRBJ2-3; D is uncertain. V gave up 5 bases and J gave up 0 bases, with 12 bases separating them. The CDR3 extends over 15 amino acids. CDR1 is SGHAT and CDR2 is FQNNGV in the germline V gene. Here the CDR3 reads CASSGLDSSTDTQYF. CDR3 DNA sequence: TGTGCCAGCAGCGGTCTAGATTCTAGCACAGATACGCAGTATTTT.

The V call is TRBV6-5, the J call TRBJ2-7; maybe TRBD2 (6 bases). V lost 4 bases and J lost 5, with 15 bases in between. CDR1 and CDR2 from the germline V gene are MNHEY and SVGAGI. CDR3 length: 14 residues. CDR3 DNA sequence: TGTGCCAGCAGTTCCGCCGGGGGTTTCGACGAGCAGTACTTC. It yields the protein CASSSAGGFDEQYF.

This rearrangement joins TRBV20-1 to TRBJ2-7; tentatively, D is TRBD1 (5 bases). V shed 5 bases and J shed 3 bases, with 8 bases lying between them. Germline V gene data show CDR1 as DFQATT and CDR2 as SNEGSKA (reference sequence). The CDR3 totals 11 residues. The DNA of the CDR3 is TGCAGTGCTGTAGGGGACTACGAGCAGTACTTC. Translating gives CSAVGDYEQYF.

This chain links TRBV3-1 (or the pseudogene TRBV3-2) with TRBJ2-1, with TRBD2 identical over 8 bases. V was clipped by 3 bases and J by 8 bases; unmatched bases: 6. The CDR3 has 14 residues. Germline values: CDR1 LGHDT, CDR2 YNNKEL (reference sequence). As DNA, the CDR3 is TGTGCCAGCAGCCACACGGGACTAGACGATGAGCAGTTCTTC. Its translation: CASSHTGLDDEQFF.

The V gene is TRBV4-2, the J gene TRBJ2-3; the D gene is possibly TRBD2 (5 bases). Between the trimmed V and J ends, which lost 0 bases and 3 bases, there was a span of 10 bases. This CDR3 contains 15 residues. Germline lookup yields CDR1 LGHNA and CDR2 YNFKEQ. Written as DNA, the CDR3 is TGTGCCAGCAGCCAAGATCCTAGCTTGACAGATACGCAGTATTTT. Translated: CASSQDPSLTDTQYF.

The V and J genes are TRBV5-4 and TRBJ2-5; D perhaps matches TRBD2 (7 bases). In germline, CDR1 is SGHNT, CDR2 YYREEE (reference sequence). The CDR3 loop spans 16 amino acids. Trimming took 4 bases from V and 5 from J, leaving 21 bases between them. This CDR3 reads CASSLVGGGPGETQYF. The CDR3 bases are TGTGCCAGCAGCCTAGTAGGGGGGGGGCCGGGTGAGACCCAGTACTTC.

The chain links TRBV4-1 to TRBJ2-7, with 7 bases aligning to TRBD1. CDR1 MGHRA and CDR2 YSYEKL come from the germline V gene. CDR3 size: 14 residues. The junction had 6 bases not matched to a gene; V was cut back by 4 bases and J by 3 bases. CDR3: CASSLDRERYEQYF. CDR3 nucleotide sequence: TGCGCCAGCAGCCTCGACAGGGAACGCTACGAGCAGTACTTC.

The table lists this clone with a count of one. The J gene is TRBJ2-7, the V gene TRBV2; 7 bases agree with TRBD2. Trimming cost V 6 bases and J 2 bases; bases outside gene matches: 1. From germline, CDR1 is SNHLY and CDR2 FYNNEI. This CDR3 has 12 amino acids. The CDR3 here is CASRSGTYEQYF. In DNA form, the CDR3 reads TGTGCCAGCAGGAGCGGGACCTACGAGCAGTACTTC.

This chain joins TRBV15 and TRBJ2-1, with 8 bases lining up with TRBD1. The CDR3 has 15 residues. The junction had 3 bases not matched to a gene; V was cut back by 2 bases and J by 3 bases. Germline V gives CDR1 LNHNV, CDR2 YYDKDF (reference sequence). CDR3 nucleotide sequence: TGTGCCACCAGCAGAAACGGACAGGGCTACAATGAGCAGTTCTTC. It yields the protein CATSRNGQGYNEQFF.

The chain carries TRBV5-4 and TRBJ2-1, with D tentatively TRBD2 (6 bases). The germline CDR1 and CDR2 sequences are SGHNT and YYREEE (reference sequence). Deletions cut 4 bases from V and 2 bases from J, with 10 bases between. This CDR3 comprises 14 residues. The chain's CDR3 is CASSVRLAYNEQFF. The CDR3, as DNA: TGTGCCAGCAGCGTGAGACTAGCCTACAATGAGCAGTTCTTC.

The V call is TRBV14, the J call TRBJ2-3; 8 positions agree with TRBD1. Germline trimming cut 1 base from V and 6 bases from J; bases unmatched to any gene: 6. The length of the CDR3 is 15 residues. Looked up from germline, CDR1 is SGHDN and CDR2 is FVKESK. In DNA, the CDR3 is TGTGCCAGCAGCCAAGGGACAGGGAGAGGGGATACGCAGTATTTT. This codes for CASSQGTGRGDTQYF.

This clone was counted a single time. The V call is TRBV3-1 (or the pseudogene TRBV3-2), the J call TRBJ1-2; no clear D gene. The germline V gene encodes CDR1 LGHDT and CDR2 YNNKEL (reference sequence). The CDR3 totals 12 residues. The germline V and J ends were trimmed by 4 bases and 8 bases, with 11 bases remaining between them. The CDR3 DNA follows: TGTGCCAGCAGCCTAGGATCGAGGGGCTACACCTTC. It translates to CASSLGSRGYTF.

This clone appeared a few times. The chain combines TRBV13 with TRBJ2-7; 10 nucleotides line up with TRBD1. This CDR3 region has 15 residues. Germline loops: CDR1 PRHDT, CDR2 FYEKMQ (reference sequence). V lost 6 bases, J lost 0 bases, and 5 bases stayed unmatched. In nucleotides, the CDR3 is TGTGCCAGCAGATTGGGACAGGGGATCTCCTACGAGCAGTACTTC. Encoded protein: CASRLGQGISYEQYF.

CDR3 sequence (DNA): TGTGCCAGCAGTGAACTAGCGGGGGCCTTCATTCAGTACTTC. It codes for CASSELAGAFIQYF. The chain employs TRBV2 and TRBJ2-4; 10 bases are shared with TRBD2. The CDR3 is 14 residues long. Germline V gene data show CDR1 as SNHLY and CDR2 as FYNNEI. The junction had 4 bases not matched to a gene; V was cut back by 2 bases and J by 9 bases. Based on the CDR3 plus reference TRBV2 and TRBJ2-4, the full variable domain is EPEVTQTPSHQVTQMGQEVILRCVPISNHLYFYWYRQILGQKVEFLVSFYNNEISEKSEIFDDQFSVERPDGSNFTLKIRSTKLEDSAMYFCASSELAGAFIQYFGAGTRLSVL.

The gene calls are TRBV19 and TRBJ1-2, with a tentative D call TRBD1 (5 bases). V was clipped by 5 bases and J by 4 bases, with 14 bases between them. The CDR3 consists of 14 residues. The V gene's germline CDR1 is LNHDA and CDR2 SQIVND (reference sequence). The CDR3 DNA sequence: TGTGCCAGTAGTTACGACAGCTTCCCCTATGGCTACACCTTC. It codes for CASSYDSFPYGYTF.

This chain's CDR3 is CASSQGVGARTF. CDR3 in DNA: TGTGCCAGCAGCCAAGGGGTGGGAGCCAGGACCTTC. The chain joins TRBV3-1 (or the pseudogene TRBV3-2) to TRBJ1-2; unclear D gene. Germline values: CDR1 LGHDT, CDR2 YNNKEL (reference sequence). The CDR3 sequence is 12 residues long. V was clipped by 1 base and J by 14 bases, with 14 bases between them.

The chain is built from TRBV11-2 and TRBJ1-5; D unresolved. Trimming left V 1 base short and J 8 bases short, with 9 bases between. The CDR3 is made up of 13 amino acids. CDR1 SGHAT and CDR2 FQNNGV come from the germline V gene. Here the CDR3 reads CASSLGRQEPQHF. CDR3 DNA sequence: TGTGCCAGCAGCTTAGGGCGTCAGGAGCCCCAGCATTTT. Filled out from reference TRBV11-2 and TRBJ1-5, the complete variable domain reads EAGVAQSPRYKIIEKRQSVAFWCNPISGHATLYWYQQILGQGPKLLIQFQNNGVVDDSQLPKDRFSAERLKGVDSTLKIQPAKLEDSAVYLCASSLGRQEPQHFGDGTRLSIL.

This sequence joins TRBV19 and TRBJ1-3; 8 nucleotides align to TRBD1. The CDR3 contains 14 residues. From germline, CDR1 is LNHDA and CDR2 SQIVND (reference sequence). J lost 3 bases, V lost 5 bases, and 3 bases had no gene match. In DNA, the CDR3 is TGTGCCAGTAGTCAGGGGGCCGGTGGAAACACCATATATTTT. It codes for CASSQGAGGNTIYF.

The genes are TRBV25-1 and TRBJ2-7; the D gene is possibly TRBD2 (6 bases). With 7 bases removed from V and 2 bases from J, the gap between germline ends came to 21 bases. Germline CDR1 is MGHDK and CDR2 is SYGVNS. This CDR3 has 16 residues. CDR3 sequence: CASIESGPPGAYEQYF. The CDR3 coding sequence is TGTGCCAGCATCGAATCAGGGCCGCCGGGGGCCTACGAGCAGTACTTC.

The chain recombines TRBV6-1 with TRBJ2-7, with no clear D. The CDR3 runs to 13 residues. Deletions cut 2 bases from V and 3 bases from J, with 8 bases between. Germline CDR1 is MNHNS and CDR2 is SASEGT. This CDR3 reads CASSEREDYEQYF. The CDR3 nucleotides are TGTGCCAGCAGTGAACGAGAAGACTACGAGCAGTACTTC.

This clone was detected a few times. The V gene is TRBV4-1, the J gene TRBJ1-5, with TRBD1 identical over 7 bases. Germline V CDR1 and CDR2: MGHRA, YSYEKL. V trimming: 1 base; J trimming: 5 bases; junction bases outside the gene matches: 5. The CDR3 is made up of 15 amino acids. CDR3 amino acids: CASSQGQGGHQPQHF. As DNA, the CDR3 is TGCGCCAGCAGCCAAGGACAGGGTGGACATCAGCCCCAGCATTTT.

This chain uses TRBV4-1 with TRBJ2-5, with TRBD2 matching over 13 bases. The CDR3 covers 19 residues. The germline CDR1 and CDR2 sequences are MGHRA and YSYEKL. V shed 0 bases and J 5 bases; nucleotides not matched to a gene: 12. CDR3 sequence reads: CASSQELGLAGEIEETQYF. CDR3 DNA: TGCGCCAGCAGCCAAGAATTAGGACTAGCGGGAGAAATCGAGGAGACCCAGTACTTC.

The chain carries TRBV25-1 and TRBJ2-5; the match to TRBD1 covers 11 bases. Unmatched junction bases numbered 6, after V lost 4 bases and J lost 5 bases. CDR3 length: 15 residues. In germline, CDR1 is MGHDK, CDR2 SYGVNS. The CDR3 nucleotides are TGTGCCAGCAGTGGGACAGGGGGCCTCTGGGAGACCCAGTACTTC. Translating gives CASSGTGGLWETQYF.

The chain uses TRBV29-1 and TRBJ1-3; D uncertain. The CDR3 spans 14 residues. Germline lookup yields CDR1 SQVTM and CDR2 ANQGSEA. Trimming shortened V by 3 bases and J by 3 bases, and 12 bases separated the two germline ends. The CDR3 nucleotides are TGCAGCGTTGAGGAACAGCTTGGTGGAAACACCATATATTTT. Residues: CSVEEQLGGNTIYF.